This note documents a single TCR beta chain sequence. This CDR3 is 15 amino acids long. J lost 3 bases, V lost 2 bases, and 4 bases had no gene match. CDR1 is SNHLY, CDR2 FYNNEI, per germline. This sample was included in a study of blood T cell repertoires in COVID-19. At the level of the study: T cells, B-cell-depleted T cells, or PBMCs provided the cDNA or gDNA that served as material.

In the source study's methods: Reference gene primer amplification gave nucleated cell count estimates. Repertoires were generated with immunoSEQ multiplex PCR, while TCRdb's copy carries only in-frame clones and drops some. V and J calls and clone size come straight from that table; D and trimming were deduced from the DNA. The repertoire holds about 300,000 clones, with just under 90% as singletons. The cohort comprised adults aged 18 to 89 years residing in about two dozen US areas. Each participant's cohort was designated according to participant-reported clinical history. This chain joins TRBV2 and TRBJ1-5, with 7 positions matching TRBD1. The sequencing sample was made of PBMCs or T cells enriched from blood (not recorded which). The sequence was obtained from a woman aged 50 to 60 who had been exposed to COVID-19. CDR3 loop: CASSELGQNNQPQHF. DNA for the CDR3: TGTGCCAGCAGTGAACTGGGACAGAACAATCAGCCCCAGCATTTT.